A selection of T cell receptor beta chains follows, all from one sample in a study of tumor-infiltrating lymphocytes in glioblastoma multiforme. TCRdb itself ran the multiplex PCR reads through MiXCR, one entry per CDR3 protein. The sample has fewer than 25,000 distinct CDR3 sequences, 65% to 75% seen once. Source material: peripheral blood. The receptors were sampled from a male donor with glioblastoma. Both conserved end residues are trimmed from each CDR3.

TRBJ2-5 | TRBV2 | ASSDSEGEETQY
TRBJ2-7 | TRBV2 | ASSGAGVSASWEQY
TRBJ2-3 | TRBV7-9 | ASSLQQGTDTQY
TRBJ2-1 | TRBV30 | AWSLSSGTPFLSYNEQF
TRBJ2-1 | TRBV11-2 | ASSLVGSGRRQF
TRBJ2-7 | TRBV20-1 | SASSDAYEQY
TRBJ2-2 | TRBV11-2 | ASSLQIITVGPF
TRBJ1-3 | TRBV5-4 | ASSLAGSGNTIY
TRBJ1-1 | TRBV6-5 | ASSPDRGPEAF
TRBJ2-1 | TRBV10-3 | AISATSGSSDEQF
TRBJ2-7 | TRBV11-2 | ASSTRWGRLAGGEQY
TRBJ2-7 | TRBV6-1 | ASSAETSGSYEQY
TRBJ2-5 | TRBV11-3 | VSRKRLGGTQH
TRBJ2-3 | TRBV28 | VSSPGSLDTQY
TRBJ2-7 | TRBV11-1 | ASSFGTDYSYEQY
TRBJ2-1 | TRBV30 | AWRWEGTYNEQF
TRBJ1-3 | TRBV10-3 | ATTRAGSSGNTIY
TRBJ2-2 | TRBV4-3 | ASSQLRVGQGNTGELF
TRBJ2-5 | TRBV20-1 | SALTGGAAGGVETQY
TRBJ2-7 | TRBV20-1 | SAREGTSEGYEQY
TRBJ1-1 | TRBV6-5 | ASSYEGNTEAF
TRBJ2-7 | TRBV11-2 | ASNNRGDREQY
TRBJ2-6 | TRBV4-3 | ASSQATTGAGANVLT
TRBJ2-1 | TRBV28 | ASSLLVVSSSYNEEF
TRBJ2-2 | TRBV29-1 | SVEGAQGITGEPF
TRBJ2-5 | TRBV4-2 | ASSQEGGDRETQY
TRBJ2-7 | TRBV7-3 | ASCPQEGTYEQY
TRBJ2-1 | TRBV29-1 | GVRSGISYNEQF
TRBJ1-2 | TRBV5-1 | ASSTRSGPNYGYT
TRBJ2-2 | TRBV20-1 | SASRAGGELF
TRBJ2-3 | TRBV11-1 | ASSLTSAPTDTQY
NA | TRBV11-2 | ASRTRMTETQY
TRBJ1-5 | TRBV6-1 | TGSSTGSNQPQH
TRBJ2-7 | TRBV6-2/TRBV6-3 | ASSYVGGAYEQY
TRBJ1-6 | TRBV11-1 | ASSRASQDSPLH
TRBJ1-3 | TRBV4-1 | ASSQANSAGNTIY
TRBJ2-3 | TRBV6-5 | ASSYSQGGDTQY
TRBJ2-3 | TRBV11-2 | ASSTLAGDDMQY
TRBJ2-1 | TRBV2 | ASLRTSGANEQF
TRBJ2-1 | TRBV6-6 | ASSLRSTSDYNEQF
TRBJ2-2 | TRBV11-1 | ASSPIAGPNTGELF
TRBJ2-3 | TRBV11-3 | ASSRGVAGGADTQY
TRBJ2-1 | TRBV6-1 | AGSEEVLAYNEQF